These T cell receptor beta chains were read from a single sample in a study of T cells in tuberculosis. TCRdb's table, derived via immunoSEQ multiplex PCR, lists solely in-frame clones and lacks some. The table shows tens of thousands of clones, with more than 75% occurring only once. Sequencing was performed on CD1b-GMM tetramer-negative cells sorted from PBMCs. Receptor source: an adult woman with latent tuberculosis. Both conserved end residues are part of each CDR3. A D gene is named only where the DNA matches it firmly. Size values are once, few and many counts, or a class for expanded clones, and some rows have none.

j_call d_call v_call clone_size cdr3_length cdr3_aa cdr3_nt
TRBJ2-5 TRBD2 TRBV11-2 - 16 CASSRGRTRNRETQYF TGTGCCAGCAGCCGCGGGCGGACTAGGAATCGAGAGACCCAGTACTTC
TRBJ2-1 TRBD2 TRBV6-1 - 16 CASSGIAGGSYNEQFF TGTGCCAGCAGTGGTATAGCGGGGGGGAGTTACAATGAGCAGTTCTTC
TRBJ2-2 TRBD2 TRBV4-1 - 18 CASSHPGLAAPNTGELFF TGCGCCAGCAGCCACCCGGGACTAGCGGCTCCGAACACCGGGGAGCTGTTTTTT
TRBJ2-1 TRBD2 TRBV7-2 - 16 CASSSRTSGGYNEQFF TGTGCCAGCAGCTCCCGGACTAGCGGGGGTTACAATGAGCAGTTCTTC
TRBJ1-4 - TRBV14 - 16 CASSPEQNRRNEKLFF TGTGCCAGCAGCCCCGAGCAAAACAGAAGAAATGAAAAACTGTTTTTT
TRBJ1-1 - TRBV19 - 13 CASSIRVDTEAFF TGTGCCAGTAGTATCAGGGTGGATACTGAAGCTTTCTTT
TRBJ2-7 - TRBV19 - 13 CASSASSYYEQYF TGTGCCAGTAGTGCCAGTTCCTACTACGAGCAGTACTTC
TRBJ1-1 - TRBV6-1 - 14 CASSEGEEDTEAFF TGTGCCAGCAGTGAGGGGGAGGAGGACACTGAAGCTTTCTTT
TRBJ1-2 TRBD1 TRBV7-2 - 16 CASSLWTTTGDYGYTF TGTGCCAGCAGCTTATGGACGACGACAGGGGACTATGGCTACACCTTC
TRBJ1-2 - TRBV2 once 13 CASSDKQGTGYTF TGTGCCAGCAGCGACAAACAGGGAACCGGCTACACCTTC
TRBJ2-1 - TRBV7-9 - 15 CASSLELGVVDEQFF TGTGCCAGCAGCTTAGAATTGGGAGTCGTGGATGAGCAGTTCTTC
TRBJ2-3 TRBD2 TRBV28 - 17 CASRIGLAGGPQDTQYF TGTGCCAGCAGGATCGGACTAGCGGGGGGGCCGCAAGATACGCAGTATTTT
TRBJ2-5 TRBD1 TRBV5-1 - 14 CASSSAGTGETQYF TGCGCCAGCAGCTCCGCCGGGACAGGGGAGACCCAGTACTTC
TRBJ1-1 - TRBV5-1 once 14 CASSLGGETTEAFF TGCGCCAGCAGCTTGGGGGGGGAAACCACTGAAGCTTTCTTT
TRBJ2-7 - TRBV19 - 13 CASSILAEGEQYF TGTGCCAGTAGTATCTTGGCCGAGGGCGAGCAGTACTTC
TRBJ1-2 TRBD1 TRBV7-2 - 14 CASSKGTANYGYTF TGTGCCAGCAGCAAGGGGACAGCTAACTATGGCTACACCTTC
TRBJ2-2 TRBD1 TRBV18 - 16 CASSPGRTGYTGELFF TGTGCCAGCTCACCTGGCCGGACAGGGTATACCGGGGAGCTGTTTTTT
TRBJ2-5 TRBD1 TRBV11-1 - 15 CASSSYTGGVETQYF TGTGCCAGCAGCTCCTACACAGGGGGCGTAGAGACCCAGTACTTC
TRBJ2-7 - TRBV20-1 - 11 CSARDFYEQYF TGCAGTGCTAGAGATTTCTACGAGCAGTACTTC
TRBJ2-1 - TRBV5-4 - 15 CASSLGQGAYNEQFF TGTGCCAGCAGCTTGGGGCAGGGTGCCTACAATGAGCAGTTCTTC
TRBJ1-6 - TRBV14 - 17 CASSQRERSSYNSPLHF TGTGCCAGCAGCCAAAGGGAGAGAAGCTCCTATAATTCACCCCTCCACTTT
TRBJ2-5 - TRBV28 - 13 CASQQGNAETQYF TGTGCCAGTCAACAGGGAAACGCGGAGACCCAGTACTTC
TRBJ1-6 - TRBV6-6 few 16 CASSDKVSSYNSPLHF TGTGCCAGCAGCGACAAAGTAAGCTCCTATAATTCACCCCTCCACTTT
TRBJ1-3 TRBD1 TRBV6-6 few 15 CASKGTGSSGNTIYF TGTGCCAGTAAGGGGACAGGAAGCTCTGGAAACACCATATATTTT
TRBJ2-3 TRBD2 TRBV30 - 13 CAWNSGGVDTQYF TGTGCCTGGAACAGCGGGGGGGTAGATACGCAGTATTTT
TRBJ1-2 - TRBV28 - 16 CASSLPPWGGNYGYTF TGTGCCAGCAGTCTCCCGCCGTGGGGGGGCAACTATGGCTACACCTTC
TRBJ2-3 TRBD2 TRBV4-3 - 20 CASSQGTSGGSKFSTDTQYF TGCGCCAGCAGCCAAGGGACTAGCGGGGGATCAAAATTTAGCACAGATACGCAGTATTTT
TRBJ1-1 TRBD1 TRBV5-1 - 14 CASSRQGGNTEAFF TGCGCCAGCAGCCGGCAGGGGGGGAACACTGAAGCTTTCTTT
TRBJ1-6 - TRBV10-1 - 12 CASSASNSPLHF TGCGCCAGCAGTGCGAGTAATTCACCCCTCCACTTT
TRBJ1-1 - TRBV4-1 - 16 CASSQDFFRGGTEAFF TGCGCCAGCAGCCAGGACTTTTTTCGCGGGGGCACTGAAGCTTTCTTT